This T cell receptor beta chain emerged from a study of T cell responses to AZD1222 COVID-19 vaccine (dated by TCRdb to the early 2020s). Study-wide context: Because spike-specific TCR depth and breadth did not differ between the two schedules, AZD1222 recipients who got a second dose at roughly 4 weeks were pooled with those who got a second dose at roughly 12 weeks. TCR sequencing covered fewer than 250 trial participants: around 210 given two doses of AZD1222 and about 26 given two doses of MenACWY control vaccine. Trial participants were enrolled by age into 18-55, 56-69 and 70-plus year subgroups, with about 150, 28 and 57 TCR-sequenced participants respectively.

The CDR3 regions of human TCRbeta chains were analyzed by immunosequencing. The original pipeline was this. Repertoire TCRs were matched against a reference library of SARS-CoV-2-specific TCRs generated with the MIRA antigen-specificity platform. Breadth was defined as the fraction of unique TCRs that were SARS-CoV-2-associated, and depth was defined as the fraction of total T cells that were SARS-CoV-2-associated. Using the MIRA data, each spike-specific TCR was assigned both to the spike region to which the TCR was reactive and to a CD4 or CD8 class. Log10-transformed breadth and depth values were compared by one-way ANOVA with Sidak's multiple comparisons tests. Entries here come from immuneACCESS through TCRdb and include only in-frame sequences with V and J called. Some clones fail to appear in such tables; in the studies checked, an unresolved V gene covers under half of the shortfall, and the cause of the remainder is unknown. V and J calls and clone size are as listed in that table; D and trimming were resolved from the DNA. The sample table holds roughly 150,000 clones, of which under 95% were seen once. The ten largest make up around 1.3% of the sample.

CDR1 and CDR2 (SGDLS, YYNGEE) derive from the germline V gene. The junction shows trimming of 0 bases on V and 7 bases on J, plus 13 bases between the germline ends. Measured from the cysteine to the phenylalanine, the CDR3 is 15 residues long. The kept DNA is CDR3 alone, 45 bases in frame from the first base. About this clone itself: The antigen it recognizes is unknown. The input lacks base qualities; no much larger clone sits a single base away.

Results the study describes overall, beyond this receptor: Reportedly, almost half of the unique spike-specific TCRs recognized epitopes lying outside the regions that are mutated in the B.1.351 and B.1.1.7 variants. Vaccine-associated CD4 TCRs spanned the whole spike protein, with dominant responses in regions 160-218 and 743-854. Conclusions about previously exposed vaccinees are limited, since just a handful of AZD1222 recipients were seropositive for SARS-CoV-2 at baseline. No day 14 peak-response samples were available, so repertoires were characterized only after the peak T cell response. Spike-specific TCR breadth and depth rose significantly after two AZD1222 doses compared with day 0 and with MenACWY recipients. Participants were mostly white British and included more females than males, and it was suggested by the authors that clonal diversity may have been underestimated. The 56-69-year group was small, and its depth increase did not reach significance, likely because of low power.

The time point tag for this specimen amounts to: baseline before first vaccination. The vaccinee samples were drawn from two UK trials, COV001 and COV002, one of which was a single-blind randomized controlled phase 2/3 trial testing AZD1222 (ChAdOx1 nCoV-19) in healthy adults. For TCRbeta chain sequencing, PBMC samples from trial participants were taken at day 0 and at day 28 after the second dose. The starting material was peripheral blood, obtained on day 0 of AZD1222 vaccination. The sequence was obtained from an adult in good health. Recombination linked TRBV9 to TRBJ1-4; the D gene is unclear. The CDR3 region reads CASSVDQVPGEKLFF. The DNA sequence is TGTGCCAGCAGCGTAGATCAGGTCCCCGGTGAAAAACTGTTTTTT.